This T cell receptor beta chain originates from a study of cytomegalovirus exposure and HLA in healthy donors. Study background: Unique TCRs from HLA-typed donors, 70 million to 85 million of them, were held in an early data release.

As for this clone: The target antigen is unknown.

PCR amplification relied on 60 Vbeta primers (plus 13 Jbeta primers). Here immunoSEQ multiplex PCR was the method, and the copy in TCRdb shows in-frame clones only, minus some. The table shows about 120,000 clones, with 80% occurring only once. Unmatched junction bases numbered 13, after V lost 4 bases and J lost 2 bases. CDR3 length: 18 residues. Germline V CDR1 and CDR2: SNHLY, FYNNEI. Study-level points and caveats: Listed as cytomegalovirus-associated were 150 to 200 TCR beta chains. It was taken for granted in presence/absence analyses that sequencing depth across donors was roughly uniform.

Sequenced input: PBMCs. The chain joins TRBV2 to TRBJ1-5, with TRBD1 matching 8 bases. The origin of this receptor is a female donor in good health and CMV-seropositive. The CDR3 nucleotides are TGTGCCAGCAGTGCCTTACAGGGGGGGTGGCGTGGCAATCAGCCCCAGCATTTT. It codes for CASSALQGGWRGNQPQHF.